Listed below are T cell receptor beta chains from one sample, sequenced in a study of blood T cell repertoires in COVID-19. TCRdb's table, derived via immunoSEQ multiplex PCR, lists solely in-frame clones and lacks some. The sample includes 250,000 to 300,000 clones, roughly 88% of them seen just once. Material: peripheral blood. These receptors were taken from a woman aged 25-40 years with acute or convalescent COVID-19. CDR3s include the opening cysteine and the closing phenylalanine or tryptophan. The D gene is left open where the match is weak. Size is stated for part of the rows, as once, few or many counts, or as a class when the clone is expanded.

D,size,J,V,CDR3,DNA
TRBD2,-,TRBJ2-7,TRBV7-2,CASSLAPGTSGRPGYEQYF,TGTGCCAGCAGCTTAGCGCCCGGGACTAGCGGGAGGCCCGGCTACGAGCAGTACTTC
TRBD2,-,TRBJ2-1,TRBV10-2,CASNLGLAGPNNEQFF,TGCGCCAGCAATCTCGGACTAGCGGGACCAAACAATGAGCAGTTCTTC
-,-,TRBJ1-5,TRBV19,CASSIGEGWSNQPQHF,TGTGCCAGTAGTATTGGGGAGGGGTGGAGCAATCAGCCCCAGCATTTT
-,few,TRBJ2-7,TRBV6-6,CASSYSTARDEQYF,TGTGCCAGCAGTTACTCGACGGCCCGGGACGAGCAGTACTTC
-,-,TRBJ2-5,TRBV24-1,CATSQAGYETQYF,TGTGCCACCAGTCAGGCAGGCTATGAGACCCAGTACTTC
-,-,TRBJ2-6,TRBV19,CASDGGRGSGANVLTF,TGTGCCAGCGACGGGGGTAGGGGCTCTGGGGCCAACGTCCTGACTTTC
TRBD1,-,TRBJ2-7,TRBV5-5,CASRARQGAYEQYF,TGTGCCAGCAGGGCCCGACAGGGGGCTTACGAGCAGTACTTC
TRBD2,-,TRBJ2-3,TRBV6-2/TRBV6-3,CASSYSLANTDTQYF,TGTGCCAGCAGTTACTCACTAGCGAACACAGATACGCAGTATTTT
-,-,TRBJ1-5,TRBV19,CASSIDRGRNQPQHF,TGTGCCAGTAGTATAGACAGGGGAAGGAATCAGCCCCAGCATTTT
TRBD2,-,TRBJ2-7,TRBV5-6,CASSLRTSGGFSYEQYF,TGTGCCAGCAGCCTCCGGACTAGCGGGGGGTTCTCCTACGAGCAGTACTTC
-,-,TRBJ2-6,TRBV7-9,CASIKSKPGANVLTF,TGTGCCAGCATCAAATCAAAGCCCGGGGCCAACGTCCTGACTTTC
TRBD2,-,TRBJ2-4,TRBV27,CASSFQSGGINIQYF,TGTGCCAGCAGTTTTCAATCGGGAGGGATAAACATTCAGTACTTC
TRBD1,-,TRBJ2-5,TRBV19,CASRGQGTMETQYF,TGTGCCAGTAGGGGACAGGGGACGATGGAGACCCAGTACTTC
TRBD2,-,TRBJ2-1,TRBV7-6,CASSLTRVGLAGVGDEQFF,TGTGCCAGCAGCTTAACGAGGGTTGGACTAGCGGGAGTTGGCGATGAGCAGTTCTTC
-,few,TRBJ2-7,TRBV7-9,CASSSTERLVSYEQYF,TGTGCCAGCAGCTCCACCGAGAGGCTCGTTTCCTACGAGCAGTACTTC
-,once,TRBJ1-1,TRBV11-3,CASSFSRYTEAFF,TGTGCCAGCAGCTTCTCGAGGTACACTGAAGCTTTCTTT
-,-,TRBJ2-4,TRBV11-2,CASSLDRAKNIQYF,TGTGCCAGCAGCTTAGACAGGGCCAAAAACATTCAGTACTTC
-,-,TRBJ2-7,TRBV7-2,CASSFGGSAYEQYF,TGTGCCAGCAGCTTCGGTGGGAGTGCGTACGAGCAGTACTTC
TRBD2,-,TRBJ2-1,TRBV5-5,CASSPGTTLSYNEQFF,TGTGCCAGCAGCCCCGGGACTACCCTCTCCTACAATGAGCAGTTCTTC
TRBD1,once,TRBJ2-3,TRBV9,CASSAIGTGGITDTQYF,TGTGCCAGCAGCGCTATCGGGACAGGGGGAATCACAGATACGCAGTATTTT
TRBD1,-,TRBJ1-1,TRBV5-6,CASSLQGQANTEAFF,TGTGCCAGCAGCTTGCAGGGACAGGCGAACACTGAAGCTTTCTTT
-,-,TRBJ2-7,TRBV19,CASSPGGTAYEQYF,TGTGCCAGTAGTCCTGGGGGGACAGCCTACGAGCAGTACTTC